This record concerns one TCR beta chain sequence. Its antigen is still unknown. No much larger clone is present one base from it, and per-base qualities are unavailable. To identify antigen-specific CD4+ T cell clonotypes by their expansion, the ViraFEST assay first stimulated PBMC with viral peptide pools and then applied TCR sequencing. After around 11 days of culture, CD4+ T cells were isolated with the EasySep CD4+ T cell isolation kit. The absence of prior SARS-CoV-2 infection in healthy vaccine recipients was confirmed by negative nucleocapsid antibodies before and after vaccination. About 2.1 million PBMC per well were cultured with about 10 ug/ml peptides in IMDM containing roughly 5% human AB serum, approximately 10 IU/ml IL-2 and gentamicin. Half of the culture medium was replaced with fresh IL-2-containing medium on days 3 and 7. Unless noted otherwise, every peptide stimulation condition was grown in triplicate wells. Using Ficoll-Paque Plus gradient centrifugation, PBMC were separated from whole blood and then either used fresh or cryopreserved at -140C. The spike proteins of SARS-CoV-2 and of the common cold coronaviruses HCoV-NL63, HCoV-OC43 and HCoV-229E were spanned by overlapping peptide pools. The QIAamp micro DNA kit was used to extract genomic DNA from the cultured CD4+ T cells.

The source of the sample is a study of vaccination effects on CD4 cells after COVID-19 (dated by TCRdb to between 2021 and 2024). Regarding the research as a whole: Each participant got two doses of an mRNA SARS-CoV-2 vaccine, either BNT162b2 or mRNA-1273. Altogether, some ten COVID-19 convalescent patients and a few SARS-CoV-2-naive healthy vaccine recipients made up the full study. Cultures from other donors in the study were sequenced using the Oncomine TCR Beta short-read assay on an Illumina iSeq 100. The study compared SARS-CoV-2 spike-specific CD4+ TCR repertoires before and after mRNA vaccination in COVID-19 convalescent patients and infection-naive vaccine recipients.

The library was built by means of the immunoSEQ multiplex PCR assay. DNA from the cultured and isolated CD4+ T cells underwent TCR beta CDR3 sequencing. For the original study's pipeline: Non-productive TCR sequences were removed and reads were trimmed to the CDR3 region, keeping CDR3s of at least 7 amino acids. Antigen-specific clonotypes were identified using the MANAFEST web app by comparison of expansion in peptide wells against reference cultures. To be called positive, a clone needed expansion at FDR<0.05 compared with the reference and with all other wells, an odds ratio greater than 5, and a frequency greater than 0.1% in two replicate wells. A clonotype was defined as cross-reactive if the clonotype was significantly expanded both in SARS-CoV-2 spike wells and in at least one common cold coronavirus spike condition. Using the stringdist R package, CDR3 similarity was measured by Levenshtein distance, and unrooted trees were constructed with ape in R 3.6.1. TCRdb mirrors the immuneACCESS table, restricted to in-frame sequences. Some clones are absent from its copies; in checked studies, under half trace to an unresolved V gene, and the reason for the others is unknown. V and J calls and clone size are given by that table; D and trimming were obtained from the DNA. The sample table lists some 69,000 clones, 76% of them with a count of one. 2.8% of the sample comes from the top ten.

Results and caveats for the whole study, not just this receptor: Among healthy vaccine recipients, nearly all vaccine-induced clones were SARS-CoV-2 mono-reactive, and just 1 of 255 was cross-reactive with common cold coronaviruses. Only a small number of convalescent patients were included, and no early post-infection timepoints were available, which limited the study. Marked clonal contraction was observed in both infection-induced and vaccine-induced clones at late post-vaccination timepoints, consistent with waning T cell responses.

Material: CD4+ T cells from PBMCs cultured with HCoV-NL63 spike peptides, obtained before COVID-19 vaccination. Read against the paper, the sample's cell subset or site label means: HCoV-NL63 spike overlapping peptide pool stimulation. The TCR comes from a human donor who received a COVID-19 vaccine.

The nucleotide sequence is given as TGTGCCACCAGTGATTTGCAGGAGCGGGGCGGGGAGCTGTTTTTT. Translated, this is CATSDLQERGGELFF. The chain uses TRBV24-1 and TRBJ2-2; TRBD2 agrees with 7 junctional bases. Taken from the germline V gene, the CDR1 and CDR2 loops are KGHDR and SFDVKD. From the cysteine through the phenylalanine, the CDR3 covers 15 amino acids. Kept here is only the CDR3 DNA, which spans 45 bases and is read in frame from base 1. Germline trimming: 0 bases from V, 7 bases from J; junction bases outside gene matches: 4.